This T cell receptor (beta chain) is drawn from a study of Ad26.COV2.S vaccination and SARS-CoV-2 variants. Treatment noted: approximately 18 received Ad26.COV2.S at low or high dose, single or two shots; about five received placebo; per-sample allocation not given. The investigators took samples on day 63 after the first vaccine or placebo injection. Some clones are missing from TCRdb's copy, which holds only in-frame ones; the method was immunoSEQ multiplex PCR. The data show about 440,000 clones, 87% seen once. The sequence came from a person aged 18 to 59 who received the Ad26.COV2.S COVID-19 vaccine or a placebo. Specimen: peripheral blood, collected in a trial of Ad26.COV2.S vaccine versus placebo.

In DNA form, the CDR3 reads TGTGCCACCACCCCCCGGGGGAGCGGGCCTTACAATGAGCAGTTCTTC. Translated, it gives CATTPRGSGPYNEQFF. The V and J genes are TRBV19 and TRBJ2-1, with D tentatively TRBD2 (6 bases). The CDR3 covers 16 residues. Per the germline V gene, CDR1 is LNHDA and CDR2 is SQIVND (reference sequence). V dropped 10 bases and J dropped 4 bases, with 23 bases sitting between them.